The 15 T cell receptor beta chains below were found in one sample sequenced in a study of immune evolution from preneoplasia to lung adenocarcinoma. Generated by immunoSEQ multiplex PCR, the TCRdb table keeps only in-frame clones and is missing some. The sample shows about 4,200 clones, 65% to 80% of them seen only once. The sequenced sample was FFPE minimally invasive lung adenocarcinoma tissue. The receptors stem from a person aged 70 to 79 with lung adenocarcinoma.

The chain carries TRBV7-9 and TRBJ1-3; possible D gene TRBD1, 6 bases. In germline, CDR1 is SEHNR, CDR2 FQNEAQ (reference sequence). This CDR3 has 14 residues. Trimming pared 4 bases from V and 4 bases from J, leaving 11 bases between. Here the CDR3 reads CASSSGDWGNTIYF. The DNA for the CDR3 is TGTGCCAGCAGCTCAGGGGATTGGGGAAACACCATATATTTT.

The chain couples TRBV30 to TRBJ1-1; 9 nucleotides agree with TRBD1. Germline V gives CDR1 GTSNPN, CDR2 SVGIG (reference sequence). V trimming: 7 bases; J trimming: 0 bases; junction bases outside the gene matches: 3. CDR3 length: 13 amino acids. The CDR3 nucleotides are TGTGCCTCGGACAGGGGATTGAACACTGAAGCTTTCTTT. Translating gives CASDRGLNTEAFF.

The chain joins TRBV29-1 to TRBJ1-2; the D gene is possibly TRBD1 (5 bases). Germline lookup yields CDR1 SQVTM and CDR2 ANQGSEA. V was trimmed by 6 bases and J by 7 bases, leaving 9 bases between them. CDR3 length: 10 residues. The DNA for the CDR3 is TGCAGCGTATATACAGGTGGCTACACCTTC. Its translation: CSVYTGGYTF.

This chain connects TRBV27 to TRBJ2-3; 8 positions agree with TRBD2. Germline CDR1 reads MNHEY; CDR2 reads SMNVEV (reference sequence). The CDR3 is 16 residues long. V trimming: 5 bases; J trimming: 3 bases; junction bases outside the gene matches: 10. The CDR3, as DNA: TGTGCCAGCAGTCCCAACGGGGGGGCCCCGACAGATACGCAGTATTTT. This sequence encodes CASSPNGGAPTDTQYF.

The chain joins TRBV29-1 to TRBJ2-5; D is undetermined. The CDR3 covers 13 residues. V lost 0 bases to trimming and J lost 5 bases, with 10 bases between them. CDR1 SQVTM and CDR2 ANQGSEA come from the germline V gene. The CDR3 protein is CSVEEQSVETQYF. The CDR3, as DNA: TGCAGCGTTGAAGAGCAAAGCGTGGAGACCCAGTACTTC.

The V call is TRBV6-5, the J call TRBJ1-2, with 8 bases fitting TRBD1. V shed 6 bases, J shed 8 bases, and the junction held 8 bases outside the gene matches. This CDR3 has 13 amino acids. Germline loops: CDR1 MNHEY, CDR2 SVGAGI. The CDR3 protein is CASRLPDRGGYTF. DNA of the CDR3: TGTGCCAGCAGATTACCTGACAGGGGAGGCTACACCTTC.

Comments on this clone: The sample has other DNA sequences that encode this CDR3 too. CDR3 bases: TGTGCCAGCAGCTGGGGAGGGGCCCCTGAAGCTTTCTTT. It encodes CASSWGGAPEAFF. V usage is TRBV7-9 and J usage is TRBJ1-1; possibly TRBD1 for D (5 bases). CDR1 and CDR2 from the germline V gene are SEHNR and FQNEAQ (reference sequence). V dropped 4 bases and J dropped 6 bases, with 12 bases sitting between them. The CDR3 spans 13 residues.

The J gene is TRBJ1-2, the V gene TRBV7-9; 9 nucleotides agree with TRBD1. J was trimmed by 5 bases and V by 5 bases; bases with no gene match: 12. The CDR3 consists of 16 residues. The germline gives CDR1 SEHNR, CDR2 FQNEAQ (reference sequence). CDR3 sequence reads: CASSQQAGTGFYGYTF. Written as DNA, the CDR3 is TGTGCCAGCAGCCAACAAGCCGGGACAGGGTTTTATGGCTACACCTTC.

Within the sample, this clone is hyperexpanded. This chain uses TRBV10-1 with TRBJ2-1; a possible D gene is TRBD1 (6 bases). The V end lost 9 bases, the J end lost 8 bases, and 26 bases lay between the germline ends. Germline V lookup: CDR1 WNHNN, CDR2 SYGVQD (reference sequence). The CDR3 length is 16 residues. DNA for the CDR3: TGCGCCAGTATATCCCTCCGGGACACCGGTGTCGATGAGCAGTTCTTC. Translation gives CASISLRDTGVDEQFF.

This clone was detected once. DNA of the CDR3: TGTGCCAGCGGACAGATCACAGGGCAGAACACTGAAGCTTTCTTT. Protein: CASGQITGQNTEAFF. The rearrangement joins TRBV19 to TRBJ1-1, with D maybe TRBD1 (6 bases). Germline values: CDR1 LNHDA, CDR2 SQIVND (reference sequence). CDR3 length equals 15 residues. The V gene lost 9 bases and the J gene lost 1 base, with 18 bases spanning the gap.

CDR3 loop: CASSSNRGDTQYF. The CDR3 DNA is TGTGCCAGCAGCTCGAACAGGGGAGATACGCAGTATTTT. V and J are TRBV7-9 and TRBJ2-3; TRBD1 matches 7 bases. The germline V gene has CDR1 SEHNR and CDR2 FQNEAQ (reference sequence). The V gene end was trimmed by 4 bases and the J gene end by 5 bases; junction bases not matched to a gene: 3. This CDR3 is built from 13 residues.

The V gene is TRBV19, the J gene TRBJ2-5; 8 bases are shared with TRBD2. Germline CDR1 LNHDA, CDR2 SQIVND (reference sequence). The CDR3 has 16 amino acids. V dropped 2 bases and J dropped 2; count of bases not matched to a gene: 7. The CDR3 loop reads CASSIRPSSGQETQYF. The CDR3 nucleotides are TGTGCCAGTAGTATACGCCCTTCTAGCGGGCAAGAGACCCAGTACTTC.

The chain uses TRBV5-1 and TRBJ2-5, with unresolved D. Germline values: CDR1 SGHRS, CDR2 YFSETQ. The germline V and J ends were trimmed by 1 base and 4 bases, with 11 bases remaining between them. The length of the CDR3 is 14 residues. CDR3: CASSLFGLSETQYF. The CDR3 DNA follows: TGCGCCAGCAGCTTGTTTGGGTTATCAGAGACCCAGTACTTC. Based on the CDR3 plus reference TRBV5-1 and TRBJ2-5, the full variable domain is KAGVTQTPRYLIKTRGQQVTLSCSPISGHRSVSWYQQTPGQGLQFLFEYFSETQRNKGNFPGRFSGRQFSNSRSEMNVSTLELGDSALYLCASSLFGLSETQYFGPGTRLLVL.

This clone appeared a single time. CDR3 DNA sequence: TGCGCCAGCAGCCTCCGGGACAGGATCCCCGGGGAGCTGTTTTTT. It codes for CASSLRDRIPGELFF. This chain joins TRBV4-3 and TRBJ2-2, with 8 nucleotides matching TRBD1. This CDR3 is built from 15 residues. Germline trimming cut 4 bases from V and 6 bases from J; bases unmatched to any gene: 7. Germline lookup yields CDR1 LGHNA and CDR2 YSLEER.

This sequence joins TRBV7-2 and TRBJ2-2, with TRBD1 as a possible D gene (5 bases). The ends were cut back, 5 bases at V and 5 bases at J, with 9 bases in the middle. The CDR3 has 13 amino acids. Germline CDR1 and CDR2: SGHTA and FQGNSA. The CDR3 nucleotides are TGTGCCAGCAGCATGACAGCTACCGGGGAGCTGTTTTTT. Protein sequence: CASSMTATGELFF.